This T cell receptor (beta chain) is drawn from a study of blood T cell repertoires in COVID-19. Whole-study context: Samples representing acute and convalescent COVID-19 were sourced from the United States, Italy and Spain.

Cohort allocation depended upon clinical history that participants reported. CDR3 length: 15 amino acids. Germline V gene sequence: CDR1 SGHAT, CDR2 FQNNGV. V was cut by 0 bases and J by 3 bases, with 12 bases left in between. Measured with immunoSEQ multiplex PCR; TCRdb has only the in-frame clones, and not every one. This table has roughly 340,000 clones, approximately 89% appearing once. The specimen was PBMCs or T cells enriched from blood (not recorded which). The TCR comes from a man in his forties in a cohort exposed to, infected with or recovered from COVID-19 (not recorded which). The V and J genes are TRBV11-2 and TRBJ2-7; D not resolved. The CDR3 DNA reads TGTGCCAGCAGCTTAGAGTCAGCGACCCACTACGAGCAGTACTTC. Translation: CASSLESATHYEQYF. Full variable domain (remainder filled in from reference TRBV11-2 and TRBJ2-7): EAGVAQSPRYKIIEKRQSVAFWCNPISGHATLYWYQQILGQGPKLLIQFQNNGVVDDSQLPKDRFSAERLKGVDSTLKIQPAKLEDSAVYLCASSLESATHYEQYFGPGTRLTVT.